Listed here is a single T cell receptor (beta chain). The sample originates from a study of blood T cell repertoires in COVID-19. For the study at large: COVID-19 samples, acute and convalescent, were from the United States, Italy and Spain. The cDNA or gDNA used as material had been derived from T cells, B-cell-depleted T cells, or PBMCs.

Looked up from germline, CDR1 is SGHRS and CDR2 is YFSETQ. The CDR3 totals 14 residues. V lost 4 bases and J 2 bases, leaving 13 bases between the germline ends. Under the authors' procedure: Estimation of nucleated cell counts relied on the amplification of reference gene primers. Data came from immunoSEQ multiplex PCR; TCRdb stores just in-frame clones and leaves some out. The V and J calls and the clone size are those of that table, but D and trimming were determined from the DNA. The sample has over 85,000 clones; under 85% are singletons. This chain links TRBV5-1 with TRBJ2-7, with D perhaps TRBD1 (6 bases). Sequenced material: peripheral blood. The receptor was derived from an older man with acute or convalescent COVID-19. CDR3 in DNA: TGCGCCAGCAGCCTCAGGGGAGCGGCCTACGAGCAGTACTTC. Amino acid sequence: CASSLRGAAYEQYF.